The 27 T cell receptor beta chains below all came from one sample that was sequenced in a study of a mutant IDH1 vaccine in newly diagnosed glioma. Described time point: week 5, during vaccination. What each vaccine dose contained was 300 ug of mutant IDH1 20-mer peptide, accompanied by topical imiquimod. Their antigens remain unidentified. Clones were read by immunoSEQ multiplex PCR, and TCRdb kept only the in-frame ones, dropping some. Of fewer than 100,000 clones in the sample, more than 85% were seen once. The specimen comprised PBMCs, sampled from a glioma patient whose treatment included an IDH1 peptide vaccine. The receptors shown here come from a woman aged 50 to 60 with glioma.

The J gene is TRBJ2-1, the V gene TRBV9; the D gene is possibly TRBD1 (5 bases). The germline V gene encodes CDR1 SGDLS and CDR2 YYNGEE. This CDR3 has 15 amino acids. Between the trimmed V and J ends, which lost 3 bases and 4 bases, there was a span of 14 bases. CDR3 amino acids: CASSELSDSYNEQFF. Here the CDR3 DNA reads TGTGCCAGCAGCGAATTAAGCGACAGTTACAATGAGCAGTTCTTC.

The chain recombines TRBV5-6 with TRBJ1-3; unclear D gene. Germline loops: CDR1 SGHDT, CDR2 YYEEEE. The CDR3 totals 13 residues. V was shortened by 0 bases and J by 9 bases, with 10 bases between the two germline ends. The CDR3 sequence is CASSLGPPGTIYF. CDR3 sequence (DNA): TGTGCCAGCAGCTTGGGGCCCCCCGGCACCATATATTTT. The entire variable domain, with the rest obtained from reference TRBV5-6 and TRBJ1-3, is as follows: DAGVTQSPTHLIKTRGQQVTLRCSPKSGHDTVSWYQQALGQGPQFIFQYYEEEERQRGNFPDRFSGHQFPNYSSELNVNALLLGDSALYLCASSLGPPGTIYFGEGSWLTVV.

This chain links TRBV11-2 with TRBJ2-7, with D maybe TRBD2 (7 bases). Trimming took 3 bases from V and 3 from J, leaving 15 bases between them. The length of the CDR3 is 15 residues. Germline CDR1 is SGHAT and CDR2 is FQNNGV. The CDR3 nucleotides read TGTGCCAGCAGCTTTAGTAGGGGGGGCCTCTACGAGCAGTACTTC. It encodes CASSFSRGGLYEQYF.

The count of this clone is one. This chain links TRBV5-6 with TRBJ2-5; 7 bases are a match to TRBD2. CDR1 is SGHDT and CDR2 is YYEEEE in the germline V gene. V was clipped by 1 base and J by 5 bases; unmatched bases: 5. The CDR3 contains 14 residues. The CDR3 DNA is TGTGCCAGCAGCTTGCGGGGAGGGAGGGAGACCCAGTACTTC. The encoded protein is CASSLRGGRETQYF.

This chain links TRBV5-6 with TRBJ1-6, with TRBD1 as a possible D gene (6 bases). Deletions cut 0 bases from V and 6 bases from J, with 7 bases between. The CDR3 is 14 amino acids. Germline V gene lookup returns CDR1 SGHDT and CDR2 YYEEEE. In DNA, the CDR3 is TGTGCCAGCAGCTTGGGACAGGCTAATTCACCCCTCCACTTT. This encodes CASSLGQANSPLHF.

This chain joins TRBV5-1 and TRBJ1-2, with 8 bases matching TRBD1. This CDR3 has 13 amino acids. Germline V gene data show CDR1 as SGHRS and CDR2 as YFSETQ. Germline trimming cut 1 base from V and 5 bases from J; bases unmatched to any gene: 1. The CDR3 reads CASSLNRGYGYTF. Here the CDR3 DNA reads TGCGCCAGCAGCTTGAACAGGGGGTATGGCTACACCTTC.

The chain is built from TRBV6-5 and TRBJ1-6; 11 bases are a match to TRBD1. The germline V gene has CDR1 MNHEY and CDR2 SVGAGI. J lost 8 bases, V lost 5 bases, and 5 bases had no gene match. This CDR3 spans 15 amino acids. CDR3 sequence: CASSHGTGGYSPLHF. Written as DNA, the CDR3 is TGTGCCAGCAGTCACGGGACAGGGGGGTATTCACCCCTCCACTTT.

The chain links TRBV15 to TRBJ1-5, with D possibly being TRBD1 (5 bases). V dropped 5 bases and J dropped 7 bases, with 18 bases sitting between them. This CDR3 is 15 amino acids long. CDR1 and CDR2 from the germline V gene are LNHNV and YYDKDF (reference sequence). The CDR3 region is CATSGRLAGPQPQHF. CDR3 bases: TGTGCCACCAGCGGCCGCCTGGCAGGGCCCCAGCCCCAGCATTTT.

This sequence joins TRBV29-1 and TRBJ2-3; a possible D gene is TRBD2 (5 bases). The V end lost 8 bases, the J end lost 1 base, and 13 bases lay between the germline ends. The CDR3 runs 13 residues. Germline CDR1 and CDR2: SQVTM and ANQGSEA. CDR3: CSTLGAGTDTQYF. In DNA form, the CDR3 reads TGCAGCACCCTGGGAGCCGGCACAGATACGCAGTATTTT.

The J gene is TRBJ1-2, the V gene TRBV7-2; no definite D call. Germline CDR1 SGHTA, CDR2 FQGNSA. The CDR3 is made up of 14 amino acids. V shed 0 bases and J shed 4 bases, with 9 bases lying between them. CDR3 loop: CASSLALGLYGYTF. The CDR3 region has the DNA TGTGCCAGCAGCTTAGCGCTCGGCCTCTATGGCTACACCTTC. Filled out from reference TRBV7-2 and TRBJ1-2, the complete variable domain reads GAGVSQSPSNKVTEKGKDVELRCDPISGHTALYWYRQSLGQGLEFLIYFQGNSAPDKSGLPSDRFSAERTGGSVSTLTIQRTQQEDSAVYLCASSLALGLYGYTFGSGTRLTVV.

Only one count was recorded for this clone. The gene calls are TRBV6-6 and TRBJ1-5; no reliable D call. This CDR3 region has 13 residues. From germline, CDR1 is MNHNY and CDR2 SVGAGI (reference sequence). V was shortened by 8 bases and J by 6 bases, with 14 bases between the two germline ends. CDR3 sequence reads: CASRGEGGQPQHF. CDR3 sequence (DNA): TGTGCCAGCCGGGGTGAGGGCGGTCAGCCCCAGCATTTT.

The chain employs TRBV6-6 and TRBJ1-2, with D unresolved. The length of the CDR3 is 13 residues. Per germline, CDR1 MNHNY and CDR2 SVGAGI (reference sequence). Trimming shortened V by 6 bases and J by 0 bases, and 8 bases separated the two germline ends. CDR3 sequence: CASSLDPNYGYTF. The CDR3 DNA reads TGTGCCAGCAGCCTGGACCCTAACTATGGCTACACCTTC.

The chain recombines TRBV11-2 with TRBJ2-1; D is perhaps TRBD1 (5 bases). Germline V gene data show CDR1 as SGHAT and CDR2 as FQNNGV. V was shortened by 8 bases and J by 8 bases, with 10 bases between the two germline ends. CDR3 length: 11 amino acids. The CDR3 is CASSLRDEQFF. The CDR3 bases are TGTGCCAGCTCCCTCAGGGATGAGCAGTTCTTC.

The chain has TRBV7-8 and TRBJ2-2, with D possibly being TRBD1 or TRBD2 (5 bases each). Germline lookup yields CDR1 SGHVS and CDR2 FQNEAQ. The CDR3 spans 16 residues. V shed 0 bases and J shed 0 bases, with 8 bases lying between them. As DNA, the CDR3 is TGTGCCAGCAGCTTAGCAGGGACCGCGAACACCGGGGAGCTGTTTTTT. This encodes CASSLAGTANTGELFF.

V and J are TRBV5-1 and TRBJ1-6; weak D call: TRBD1 (5 bases). V lost 0 bases and J 13 bases, leaving 11 bases between the germline ends. The CDR3 sequence is 13 residues long. Germline CDR1 reads SGHRS; CDR2 reads YFSETQ. In nucleotides, the CDR3 is TGCGCCAGCAGCTTGGGCCGTGAGGGGCCCCTCCACTTT. Translating gives CASSLGREGPLHF.

The V call is TRBV5-1, the J call TRBJ2-3; 7 nucleotides line up with TRBD1. Looked up from germline, CDR1 is SGHRS and CDR2 is YFSETQ. V shed 4 bases and J 3 bases; nucleotides not matched to a gene: 2. The CDR3 runs to 13 residues. The CDR3 sequence is CASSMGQTDTQYF. CDR3 bases: TGCGCCAGCAGCATGGGACAGACAGATACGCAGTATTTT.

The chain is built from TRBV5-1 and TRBJ2-7, with 9 bases fitting TRBD1. CDR1 SGHRS and CDR2 YFSETQ come from the germline V gene. The CDR3 runs 13 residues. V lost 4 bases, J lost 5 bases, and 4 bases stayed unmatched. In DNA, the CDR3 is TGCGCCAGCAGCCCGGGACAGGGAAACGAGCAGTACTTC. It specifies CASSPGQGNEQYF. Together with reference TRBV5-1 and TRBJ2-7, the CDR3 gives the full variable domain: KAGVTQTPRYLIKTRGQQVTLSCSPISGHRSVSWYQQTPGQGLQFLFEYFSETQRNKGNFPGRFSGRQFSNSRSEMNVSTLELGDSALYLCASSPGQGNEQYFGPGTRLTVT.

CDR3 in amino acids: CASSYQGRTEAFF. The CDR3 coding sequence is TGTGCCAGCAGTTATCAGGGAAGGACTGAAGCTTTCTTT. The chain combines TRBV6-1 with TRBJ1-1; the D gene is possibly TRBD1 (5 bases). Per the germline V gene, CDR1 is MNHNS and CDR2 is SASEGT. Trimming took 5 bases from V and 5 from J, leaving 12 bases between them. The CDR3 totals 13 residues.

The V and J genes are TRBV5-4 and TRBJ2-5, with D unclear. Trimming pared 2 bases from V and 1 base from J, leaving 6 bases between. This CDR3 is built from 13 residues. Germline V CDR1 and CDR2: SGHNT, YYREEE (reference sequence). This CDR3 reads CASSLVAQETQYF. DNA for the CDR3: TGTGCCAGCAGCTTAGTAGCCCAAGAGACCCAGTACTTC.

The rearrangement links TRBV23-1 to TRBJ1-1; 7 positions match TRBD1. TRBV23-1 is an ORF for which the function is uncertain. The CDR3 has 17 amino acids. The J segment lost 2 bases and the V segment lost 8 bases, leaving 17 bases of the junction unmatched. Here the CDR3 reads CASPSDRTGPFNTEAFF. In nucleotides, the CDR3 is TGCGCCAGCCCAAGCGACCGGACAGGCCCGTTTAACACTGAAGCTTTCTTT.

J is TRBJ2-5 and V is TRBV27, with TRBD1 matching 9 bases. Germline-derived CDR1 and CDR2 are MNHEY and SMNVEV (reference sequence). The V and J ends lost 5 bases and 4 bases, in that order; junction bases with no gene match: 11. This CDR3 contains 16 residues. The CDR3 DNA reads as TGTGCCAGCAGTGCACAGGGGGCGCGGGGTCGAGAGACCCAGTACTTC. Encoded protein: CASSAQGARGRETQYF.

The chain joins TRBV6-1 to TRBJ1-1, with no clear D. Germline-derived CDR1 and CDR2 are MNHNS and SASEGT. V dropped 2 bases and J dropped 6 bases, with 7 bases sitting between them. This CDR3 has 12 amino acids. CDR3 sequence reads: CASSESIAEAFF. The CDR3 bases are TGTGCCAGCAGTGAAAGTATCGCTGAAGCTTTCTTT.

This chain links TRBV19 with TRBJ2-5; the match to TRBD2 covers 10 bases. The V segment lost 4 bases and the J segment 1 base; nucleotides outside the gene matches: 9. The CDR3 spans 17 residues. Germline V gives CDR1 LNHDA, CDR2 SQIVND (reference sequence). The CDR3 nucleotides are TGTGCCAGTAGTAAAACACTAGCGGGAACGAGCCAAGAGACCCAGTACTTC. This codes for CASSKTLAGTSQETQYF.

The V call is TRBV5-1, the J call TRBJ1-3, with D possibly matching TRBD1 (6 bases). The CDR3 loop spans 16 amino acids. Trimming pared 4 bases from V and 0 bases from J, leaving 14 bases between. Germline loops: CDR1 SGHRS, CDR2 YFSETQ. In DNA form, the CDR3 reads TGCGCCAGCAGCCTTAATACAGGGATCTCTGGAAACACCATATATTTT. The encoded protein is CASSLNTGISGNTIYF.

This rearrangement joins TRBV28 to TRBJ2-7; TRBD1 matches 9 bases. J was trimmed by 2 bases and V by 7 bases; bases with no gene match: 6. CDR1 MDHEN and CDR2 SYDVKM come from the germline V gene. The CDR3 is made up of 14 amino acids. The CDR3: CASIRTGEPYEQYF. The CDR3 region has the DNA TGTGCCAGCATCAGGACAGGGGAGCCCTACGAGCAGTACTTC.

The rearrangement joins TRBV27 to TRBJ2-7; D gene unclear. Germline V gene lookup returns CDR1 MNHEY and CDR2 SMNVEV (reference sequence). V was pared by 3 bases and J by 3 bases, with 9 bases between. This CDR3 region has 13 residues. Here the CDR3 reads CASSFGPDYEQYF. The DNA of the CDR3 is TGTGCCAGCAGTTTCGGACCGGACTACGAGCAGTACTTC.

J is TRBJ1-4 and V is TRBV5-1; perhaps TRBD1 as D (6 bases). This CDR3 spans 15 amino acids. Trimming pared 1 base from V and 7 bases from J, leaving 14 bases between. Germline values: CDR1 SGHRS, CDR2 YFSETQ. CDR3 DNA sequence: TGCGCCAGCAGCTTGTCTGACAGGCTCCCTGAAAAACTGTTTTTT. This translates into CASSLSDRLPEKLFF.